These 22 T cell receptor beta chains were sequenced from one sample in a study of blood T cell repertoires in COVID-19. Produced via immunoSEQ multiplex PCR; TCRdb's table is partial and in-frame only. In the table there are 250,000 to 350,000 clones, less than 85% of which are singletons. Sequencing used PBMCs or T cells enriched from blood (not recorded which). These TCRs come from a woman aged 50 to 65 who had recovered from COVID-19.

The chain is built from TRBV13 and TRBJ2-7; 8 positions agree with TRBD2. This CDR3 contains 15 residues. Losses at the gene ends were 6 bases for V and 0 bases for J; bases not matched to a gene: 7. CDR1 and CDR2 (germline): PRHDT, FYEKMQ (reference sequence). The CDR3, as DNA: TGTGCCAGCAGTCAGCGGGAGTGGAGCTCCTACGAGCAGTACTTC. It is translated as CASSQREWSSYEQYF.

The CDR3 is CASSPYPDSVYEQYF. The CDR3 DNA follows: TGTGCCAGCTCACCATATCCGGACAGTGTATACGAGCAGTACTTC. The genes are TRBV18 and TRBJ2-7; tentative D call: TRBD1 (6 bases). The CDR3 consists of 15 residues. Germline values: CDR1 KGHSH, CDR2 LQKENI. V dropped 2 bases and J dropped 4 bases, with 15 bases sitting between them.

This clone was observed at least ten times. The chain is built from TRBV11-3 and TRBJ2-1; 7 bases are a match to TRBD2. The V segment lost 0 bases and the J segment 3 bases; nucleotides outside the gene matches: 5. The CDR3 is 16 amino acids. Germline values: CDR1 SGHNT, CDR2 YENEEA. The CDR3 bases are TGTGCCAGCAGCTTAGAGGCGGGAGAAGGCTACAATGAGCAGTTCTTC. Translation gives CASSLEAGEGYNEQFF.

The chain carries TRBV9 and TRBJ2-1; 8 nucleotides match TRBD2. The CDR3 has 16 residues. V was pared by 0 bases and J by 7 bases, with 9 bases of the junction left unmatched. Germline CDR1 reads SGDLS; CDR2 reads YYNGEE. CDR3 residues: CASSVEYGGAQNEQFF. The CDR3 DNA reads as TGTGCCAGCAGCGTAGAATACGGGGGGGCCCAGAATGAGCAGTTCTTC.

CDR3 nucleotide sequence: TGTGCCACCAGCAGAGATCTGGCCACACCGAACACTGAAGCTTTCTTT. As protein: CATSRDLATPNTEAFF. The genes are TRBV15 and TRBJ1-1; no reliable D call. The CDR3 extends over 16 amino acids. The ends were cut back, 0 bases at V and 1 base at J, with 12 bases in the middle. Germline CDR1 and CDR2: LNHNV and YYDKDF (reference sequence).

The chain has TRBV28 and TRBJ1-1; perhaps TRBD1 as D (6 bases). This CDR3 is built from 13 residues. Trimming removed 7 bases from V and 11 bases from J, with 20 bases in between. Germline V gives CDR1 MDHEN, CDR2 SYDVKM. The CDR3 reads CASILIGGRDAFF. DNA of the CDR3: TGTGCCAGCATCCTCATAGGGGGGAGGGATGCTTTCTTT.

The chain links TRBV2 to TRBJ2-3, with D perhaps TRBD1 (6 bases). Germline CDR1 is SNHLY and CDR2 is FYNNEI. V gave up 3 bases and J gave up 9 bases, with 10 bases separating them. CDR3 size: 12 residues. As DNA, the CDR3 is TGTGCCAGCAGTGATGGGGGCGGAACGCAGTATTTT. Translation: CASSDGGGTQYF.

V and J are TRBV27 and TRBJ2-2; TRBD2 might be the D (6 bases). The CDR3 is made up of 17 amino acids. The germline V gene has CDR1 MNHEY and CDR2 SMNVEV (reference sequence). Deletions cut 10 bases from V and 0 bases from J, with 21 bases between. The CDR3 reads CATCPSSAASNTGELFF. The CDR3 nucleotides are TGTGCCACCTGCCCATCTAGCGCAGCTTCGAACACCGGGGAGCTGTTTTTT.

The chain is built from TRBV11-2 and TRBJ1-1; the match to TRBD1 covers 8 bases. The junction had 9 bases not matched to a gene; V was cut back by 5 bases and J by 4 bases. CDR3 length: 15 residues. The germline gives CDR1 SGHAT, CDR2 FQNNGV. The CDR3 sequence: CASSRTGWGVTEAFF. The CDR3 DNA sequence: TGTGCCAGCAGCCGGACAGGGTGGGGAGTCACTGAAGCTTTCTTT.

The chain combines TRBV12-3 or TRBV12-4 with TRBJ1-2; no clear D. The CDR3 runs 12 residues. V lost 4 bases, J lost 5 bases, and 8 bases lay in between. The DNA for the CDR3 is TGTGCCAGCAGTTCCCGTTCTTATGGCTACACCTTC. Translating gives CASSSRSYGYTF.

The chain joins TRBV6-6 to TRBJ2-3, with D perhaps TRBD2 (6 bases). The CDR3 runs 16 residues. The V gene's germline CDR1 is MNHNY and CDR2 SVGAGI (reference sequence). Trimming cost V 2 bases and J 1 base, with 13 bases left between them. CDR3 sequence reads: CASSYIGRVGTDTQYF. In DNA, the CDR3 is TGTGCCAGCAGTTACATCGGGAGAGTTGGCACAGATACGCAGTATTTT.

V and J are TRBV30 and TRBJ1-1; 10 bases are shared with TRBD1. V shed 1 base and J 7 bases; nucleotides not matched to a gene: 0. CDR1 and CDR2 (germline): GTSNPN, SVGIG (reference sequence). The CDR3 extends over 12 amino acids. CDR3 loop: CAWSGDRGEAFF. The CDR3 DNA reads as TGTGCCTGGAGTGGGGACAGGGGTGAAGCTTTCTTT.

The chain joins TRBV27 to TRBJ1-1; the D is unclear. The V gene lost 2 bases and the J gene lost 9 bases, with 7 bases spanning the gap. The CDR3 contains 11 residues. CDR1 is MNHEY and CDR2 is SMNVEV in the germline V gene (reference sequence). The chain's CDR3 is CASSLRGKAFF. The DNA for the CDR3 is TGTGCCAGCAGTTTACGCGGGAAAGCTTTCTTT.

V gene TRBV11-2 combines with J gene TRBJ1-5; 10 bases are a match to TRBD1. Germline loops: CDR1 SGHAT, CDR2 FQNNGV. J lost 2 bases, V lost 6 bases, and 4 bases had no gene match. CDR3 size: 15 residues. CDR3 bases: TGTGCCAGCAGTCGGGGGACAGGGGGCAATCAGCCCCAGCATTTT. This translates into CASSRGTGGNQPQHF.

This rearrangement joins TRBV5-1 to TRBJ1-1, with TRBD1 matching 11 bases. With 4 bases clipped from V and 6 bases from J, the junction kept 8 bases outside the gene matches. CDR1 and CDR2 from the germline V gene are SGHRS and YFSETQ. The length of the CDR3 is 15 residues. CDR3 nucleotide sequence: TGCGCCAGCAGCGACAAGGACAGGGGGCGTCCTGAAGCTTTCTTT. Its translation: CASSDKDRGRPEAFF.

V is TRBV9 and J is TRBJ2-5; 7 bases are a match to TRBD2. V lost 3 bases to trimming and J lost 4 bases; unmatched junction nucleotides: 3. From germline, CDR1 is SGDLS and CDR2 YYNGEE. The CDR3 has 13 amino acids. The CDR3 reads CASSEGLTETQYF. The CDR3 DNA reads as TGTGCCAGCAGCGAGGGACTAACAGAGACCCAGTACTTC.

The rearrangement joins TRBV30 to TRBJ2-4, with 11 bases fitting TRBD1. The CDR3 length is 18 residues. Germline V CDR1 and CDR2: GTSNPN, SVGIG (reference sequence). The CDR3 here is CASGAGQGGLRAKNIQYF. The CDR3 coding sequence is TGTGCTTCTGGGGCGGGACAGGGGGGTTTAAGGGCCAAAAACATTCAGTACTTC.

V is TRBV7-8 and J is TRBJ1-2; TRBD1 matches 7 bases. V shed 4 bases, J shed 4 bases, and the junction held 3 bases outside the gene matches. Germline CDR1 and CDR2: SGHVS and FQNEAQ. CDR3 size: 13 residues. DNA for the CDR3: TGTGCCAGCAGCTCCCGGACAGGCTATGGCTACACCTTC. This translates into CASSSRTGYGYTF.

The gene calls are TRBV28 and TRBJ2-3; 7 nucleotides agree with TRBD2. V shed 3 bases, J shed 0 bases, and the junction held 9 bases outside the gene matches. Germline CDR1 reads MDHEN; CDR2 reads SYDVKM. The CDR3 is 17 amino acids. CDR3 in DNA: TGTGCCAGCAGTTTGGGGGGGGGAGGTACAAGCACAGATACGCAGTATTTT. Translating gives CASSLGGGGTSTDTQYF.

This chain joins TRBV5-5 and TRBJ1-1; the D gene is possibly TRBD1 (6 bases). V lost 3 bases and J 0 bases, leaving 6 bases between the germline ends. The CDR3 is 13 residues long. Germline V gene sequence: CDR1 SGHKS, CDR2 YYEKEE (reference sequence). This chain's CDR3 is CASSWTVNTEAFF. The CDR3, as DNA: TGTGCCAGCAGCTGGACAGTGAACACTGAAGCTTTCTTT.

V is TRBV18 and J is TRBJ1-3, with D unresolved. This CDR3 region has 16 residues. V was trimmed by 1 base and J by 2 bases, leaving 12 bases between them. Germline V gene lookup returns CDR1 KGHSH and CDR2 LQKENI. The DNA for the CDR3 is TGTGCCAGCTCACCACTCGACACTCTCACTGGAAACACCATATATTTT. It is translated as CASSPLDTLTGNTIYF.

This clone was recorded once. In nucleotides, the CDR3 is TGTGCCAGCAGCTTATGGGTGAGGACCGGGGAGCTGTTTTTT. Translating it yields CASSLWVRTGELFF. J is TRBJ2-2 and V is TRBV13, with no clear D. Germline CDR1 is PRHDT and CDR2 is FYEKMQ (reference sequence). This CDR3 has 14 residues. The ends were cut back, 2 bases at V and 5 bases at J, with 9 bases in the middle.